This is a list of T cell receptor beta chains from one sample in a study of T cells in Graves' hyperthyroidism and ophthalmopathy. TCRdb called the multiplex PCR reads again in MiXCR, with one record for every CDR3 protein. The sample lists about 640,000 distinct CDR3 sequences; less than 25% were seen once. The specimen sequenced was blood. The receptors were gathered from a young man with Graves' ophthalmopathy. The conserved cysteine and the conserved F or W are not part of the CDR3 here. Where a row states a size, it is once, few, many or the class of an expanded clone; other rows omit it.

length	size	J	V	CDR3
14	-	TRBJ1-5	TRBV7-9	ASSLAVRGKNQPQH
14	many	TRBJ2-3	TRBV28	ASRLTSGTRGDTQY
13	few	TRBJ2-3	TRBV4-1	ASSQVGTSTDTQY
15	few	TRBJ2-1	TRBV6-1	ASTRGGLAGGYNEQF
14	-	TRBJ2-3	TRBV27	ASSYAQTGWADTQY
9	many	TRBJ2-3	TRBV24-1	ATGKDDTQY
11	many	TRBJ2-5	TRBV20-1	SAPATSGRAEY
13	many	TRBJ1-1	TRBV3-1	ASSQSGLMNTEAF
15	-	TRBJ2-6	TRBV12-3/TRBV12-4	ASSLGTASSGANVLT
16	few	TRBJ2-3	TRBV28	ASSLSPRRAFDTDTQY
11	few	TRBJ2-2	TRBV2	ASRGRESRELF
10	-	TRBJ2-7	TRBV28	ASRAQGVEQY
12	few	TRBJ1-2	TRBV28	ASSPGPNAYGYT
12	once	TRBJ2-7	TRBV27	ASSQDPGPLEQY
14	-	TRBJ2-7	TRBV6-1	ASRGVWLAGPYEQY
10	many	TRBJ1-1	TRBV4-1	ASSPDSSEAF
14	many	TRBJ2-7	TRBV6-2/TRBV6-3	ASSYGLAGVPYEQY
14	few	TRBJ1-2	TRBV13	ASSPLDRDSGYGYT
12	many	TRBJ1-5	TRBV27	ASSTTGRGQPQH
14	many	TRBJ2-3	TRBV10-3	AISDPGNPGGDTQY
14	once	TRBJ2-3	TRBV29-1	SVEDGARGRSDTQY
13	-	TRBJ2-5	TRBV11-1	ASSPRGQGEETQY
13	few	TRBJ1-6	TRBV5-4	ASSLQGSYNSPLH
14	-	TRBJ2-2	TRBV7-8	ASSFVGGGADGELF
12	-	TRBJ2-5	TRBV11-2	ASSLVELHRTQY
15	-	TRBJ2-1	TRBV18	ASSPPPRDSFPNEQF
13	-	TRBJ2-3	TRBV20-1	SARSFRRYTDTQY
14	many	TRBJ2-7	TRBV28	ASSSRAAGGTYEQY
13	-	TRBJ2-7	TRBV4-3	ASSRQQQGMDEQY
12	few	TRBJ2-3	TRBV6-1	ASSAGFSTDTQY
14	many	TRBJ2-7	TRBV11-2	ASRHTPTSVSYEQY
12	-	TRBJ2-3	TRBV18	ASSDAKYTDTQY
13	many	TRBJ2-7	TRBV7-6	ASSLWADPSLEQY